This T cell receptor beta chain was recorded in a study of control samples from healthy donors and cancer patients. The CDR3 length is 15 residues. V shed 2 bases and J shed 3 bases, with 15 bases lying between them. CDR1 and CDR2 (germline): SGHRS, YFSETQ. The method was immunoSEQ multiplex PCR; TCRdb's version includes in-frame clones alone and lacks a portion of them. The data contain 70,000 to 85,000 clones, roughly nine tenths of them singletons. The sample taken for sequencing was blood. The chain carries TRBV5-1 and TRBJ2-7; D tentatively reads TRBD1 or TRBD2 (6 bases each). This sequence was found in a man between 45 and 60 years old in good health. CDR3 in DNA: TGCGCCAGCAGCTTTTTAGGGGGGTCGAGCTACGAGCAGTACTTC. Protein sequence: CASSFLGGSSYEQYF.